This record concerns one T cell receptor (beta chain) sequence. This entry belongs to a study of T-cell reconstitution after alpha-beta-depleted transplantation in children. V was shortened by 0 bases and J by 3 bases, with 14 bases between the two germline ends. The CDR3 has 17 amino acids. Preparation of the TCRbeta library was carried out with unique molecular identifiers. TCRdb recomputed calls from the PCR reads with MiXCR, one row per CDR3 protein. The repertoire holds more than 250,000 distinct CDR3 sequences, with approximately 9.6% as singletons. The input for sequencing was PBMCs from the stem cell graft donor, taken from the stem cell graft. This receptor was identified in a human donor who donated a stem cell graft to a child with SCID. The rearrangement uses TRBV6-7 and TRBJ2-2; no clear D gene. TRBV6-7 is treated as an ORF (open reading frame) with a function not yet certain. Written as DNA, the CDR3 is TGTGCCAGCAGTTACTCGATACCCCCCTTCGACACCGGGGAGCTGTTTTTT. Translated, it gives CASSYSIPPFDTGELFF.